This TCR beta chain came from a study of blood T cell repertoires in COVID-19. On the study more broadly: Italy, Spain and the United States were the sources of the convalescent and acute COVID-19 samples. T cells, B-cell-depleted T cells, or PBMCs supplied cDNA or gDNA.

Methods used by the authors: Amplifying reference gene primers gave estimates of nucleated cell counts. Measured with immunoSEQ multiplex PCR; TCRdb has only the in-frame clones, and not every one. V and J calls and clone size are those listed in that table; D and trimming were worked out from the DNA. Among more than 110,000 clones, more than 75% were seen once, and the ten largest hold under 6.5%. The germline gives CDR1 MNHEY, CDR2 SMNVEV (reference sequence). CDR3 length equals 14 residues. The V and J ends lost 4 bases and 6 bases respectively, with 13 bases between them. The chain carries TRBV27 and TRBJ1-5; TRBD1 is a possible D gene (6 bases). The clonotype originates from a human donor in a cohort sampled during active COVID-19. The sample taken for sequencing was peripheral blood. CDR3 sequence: CASSWDKRGQPQHF. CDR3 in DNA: TGTGCCAGCAGTTGGGACAAGCGGGGTCAGCCCCAGCATTTT.